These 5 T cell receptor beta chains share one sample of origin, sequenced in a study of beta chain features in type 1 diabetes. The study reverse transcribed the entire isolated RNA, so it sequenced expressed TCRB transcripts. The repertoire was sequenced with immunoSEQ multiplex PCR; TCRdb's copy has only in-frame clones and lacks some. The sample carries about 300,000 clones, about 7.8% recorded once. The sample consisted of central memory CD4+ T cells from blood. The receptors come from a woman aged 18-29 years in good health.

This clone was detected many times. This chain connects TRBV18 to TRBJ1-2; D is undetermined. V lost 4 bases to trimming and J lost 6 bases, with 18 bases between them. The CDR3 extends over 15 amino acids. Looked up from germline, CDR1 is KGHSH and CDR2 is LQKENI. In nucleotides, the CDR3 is TGTGCCAGCTCACGGTATACGACCGAGGTGGATGGCTACACCTTC. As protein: CASSRYTTEVDGYTF.

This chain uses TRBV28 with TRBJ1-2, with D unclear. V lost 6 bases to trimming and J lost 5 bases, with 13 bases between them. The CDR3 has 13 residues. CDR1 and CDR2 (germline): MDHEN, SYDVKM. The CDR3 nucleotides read TGTGCCAGCAGGGTTACCTCGGGATATGGCTACACCTTC. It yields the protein CASRVTSGYGYTF.

CDR3 protein: CASSLLGQSEEQYV. The CDR3 nucleotides are TGCGCCAGCAGCTTGTTGGGCCAGTCGGAGGAGCAGTACGTC. The rearrangement uses TRBV5-1 and TRBJ2-7, with no clear D. V shed 1 base and J shed 7 bases, with 15 bases lying between them. CDR3 length: 14 amino acids. Germline-derived CDR1 and CDR2 are SGHRS and YFSETQ.

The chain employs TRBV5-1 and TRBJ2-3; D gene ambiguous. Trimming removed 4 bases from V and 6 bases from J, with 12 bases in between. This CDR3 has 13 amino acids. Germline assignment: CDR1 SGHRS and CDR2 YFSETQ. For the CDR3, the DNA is TGCGCCAGCAGCGACCCTCCCACTGATACGCAGTATTTT. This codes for CASSDPPTDTQYF.

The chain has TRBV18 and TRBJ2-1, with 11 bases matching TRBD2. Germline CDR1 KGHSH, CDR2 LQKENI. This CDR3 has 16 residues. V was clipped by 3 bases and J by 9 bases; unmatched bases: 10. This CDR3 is CASSPFLAGGSGEQFF. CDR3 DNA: TGTGCCAGCTCACCCTTTCTAGCGGGAGGTTCGGGTGAGCAGTTCTTC.